These 32 T cell receptor beta chains originate from one sample sequenced in a study of T cells expressing NK-cell markers. With the 5' RACE reads reprocessed, TCRdb shows one record per CDR3 protein and no DNA. Its clone listing holds 350,000 to 500,000 distinct CDR3 sequences. Sequencing was performed on blood T cells: a sorted CD56 or NKG2C T cell subset, CD4+ or CD8+ T cells, or bulk PBMC T cells (not recorded which). Source of these receptors: a woman aged 18-70 years in good health.

The chain recombines TRBV2 with TRBJ2-1; TCRdb returns TRBD2, unconfirmable since there is no DNA. Germline V gene sequence: CDR1 SNHLY, CDR2 FYNNEI. The CDR3 contains 15 residues. CDR3 residues: CASSAIRDYDNEQFF.

J is TRBJ1-5 and V is TRBV28; no DNA is available, so the TRBD1 call from TCRdb remains unchecked. CDR3 length: 12 residues. CDR1 is MDHEN, CDR2 SYDVKM, per germline. The CDR3: CASVTGSQPQHF.

The chain couples TRBV7-9 to TRBJ1-6. In germline, CDR1 is SEHNR, CDR2 FQNEAQ (reference sequence). The CDR3 spans 16 residues. CDR3 residues: CASSLILSSYNSPLHF.

The chain carries TRBV4-3 and TRBJ2-3. Germline CDR1 reads LGHNA; CDR2 reads YSLEER. The length of the CDR3 is 14 residues. This CDR3 reads CASSQDSATDTQYF.

The chain joins TRBV3-1 to TRBJ1-4; with no DNA, the TCRdb D assignment of TRBD1 cannot be verified. The CDR3 extends over 15 amino acids. Germline V gene sequence: CDR1 LGHDT, CDR2 YNNKEL (reference sequence). The CDR3 region is CASSQDDRGNEKLFF. The variable domain in full, completed from reference TRBV3-1 and TRBJ1-4, reads DTAVSQTPKYLVTQMGNDKSIKCEQNLGHDTMYWYKQDSKKFLKIMFSYNNKELIINETVPNRFSPKSPDKAHLNLHINSLELGDSAVYFCASSQDDRGNEKLFFGSGTQLSVL.

The chain couples TRBV20-1 to TRBJ2-3; TCRdb proposes TRBD2, but this gene call is untestable without DNA. Germline CDR1 DFQATT, CDR2 SNEGSKA (reference sequence). This CDR3 comprises 15 residues. The CDR3 sequence: CSARLAGVGTDTQYF.

V usage is TRBV2 and J usage is TRBJ2-7; no DNA is available, so the TRBD2 call from TCRdb remains unchecked. From germline, CDR1 is SNHLY and CDR2 FYNNEI. The CDR3 loop spans 13 amino acids. The CDR3 loop reads CASNLQEDYEQYF.

The chain employs TRBV5-1 and TRBJ1-5. Germline assignment: CDR1 SGHRS and CDR2 YFSETQ. The CDR3 is 15 amino acids. This chain's CDR3 is CASSLGSSGNQPQHF.

This chain links TRBV27 with TRBJ1-1. Germline values: CDR1 MNHEY, CDR2 SMNVEV (reference sequence). This CDR3 is 14 amino acids long. CDR3 sequence: CASSFNSLATEAFF.

This CDR3 reads CASSQGRYNTEAFF. The rearrangement joins TRBV3-1 to TRBJ1-1. This CDR3 spans 14 amino acids. CDR1 is LGHDT, CDR2 YNNKEL, per germline (reference sequence). Full variable domain (remainder filled in from reference TRBV3-1 and TRBJ1-1): DTAVSQTPKYLVTQMGNDKSIKCEQNLGHDTMYWYKQDSKKFLKIMFSYNNKELIINETVPNRFSPKSPDKAHLNLHINSLELGDSAVYFCASSQGRYNTEAFFGQGTRLTVV.

The gene calls are TRBV28 and TRBJ2-7. This CDR3 has 13 amino acids. From germline, CDR1 is MDHEN and CDR2 SYDVKM. The CDR3 reads CASYQRGSYEQYF.

The chain combines TRBV3-1 with TRBJ1-1. This CDR3 comprises 13 residues. CDR1 is LGHDT, CDR2 YNNKEL, per germline (reference sequence). CDR3 amino acids: CASSLADGAEAFF.

The V and J genes are TRBV20-1 and TRBJ2-7; TCRdb calls TRBD2, which cannot be checked without DNA. The CDR3 has 13 residues. Germline V gene data show CDR1 as DFQATT and CDR2 as SNEGSKA (reference sequence). CDR3 protein: CSARREISYEQYF.

This chain joins TRBV29-1 and TRBJ2-1; the D gene TCRdb calls, TRBD2, cannot be checked with no DNA. CDR1 is SQVTM, CDR2 ANQGSEA, per germline. There are 17 residues in the CDR3. The CDR3 sequence is CSGTGTSGGHSYNEQFF.

The J gene is TRBJ2-3, the V gene TRBV5-8. Per the germline V gene, CDR1 is SGHTS and CDR2 is YDEGEE. CDR3 length equals 14 residues. The chain's CDR3 is CASNSFSNADTQYF. Complete variable domain (other parts from reference TRBV5-8 and TRBJ2-3): EAGVTQSPTHLIKTRGQQATLRCSPISGHTSVYWYQQALGLGLQFLLWYDEGEERNRGNFPPRFSGRQFPNYSSELNVNALELEDSALYLCASNSFSNADTQYFGPGTRLTVL.

The V and J genes are TRBV6-5 and TRBJ2-7; TCRdb picks TRBD2, but there is no DNA to check that call. This CDR3 spans 15 amino acids. In germline, CDR1 is MNHEY, CDR2 SVGAGI. CDR3 in amino acids: CASSYGSGSGYEQYF.

This chain connects TRBV10-3 to TRBJ1-4. Germline V gene lookup returns CDR1 ENHRY and CDR2 SYGVKD. This CDR3 is 15 amino acids long. The CDR3 region is CAISDGPATNEKLFF.

The genes are TRBV12-3 or TRBV12-4 and TRBJ2-5; absent DNA, TCRdb's TRBD2 call cannot be checked. The CDR3 totals 16 residues. This CDR3 is CASSWGLAGVIETQYF.

V usage is TRBV28 and J usage is TRBJ2-1; lacking DNA, the TRBD1 call made by TCRdb goes unchecked. Germline V lookup: CDR1 MDHEN, CDR2 SYDVKM. This CDR3 has 15 residues. The CDR3 is CASRTQGASLGEQFF.

The genes are TRBV28 and TRBJ1-2. Germline assignment: CDR1 MDHEN and CDR2 SYDVKM. CDR3 size: 13 residues. This chain's CDR3 is CASRVTADYGYTF.

The V gene is TRBV20-1, the J gene TRBJ1-5; TCRdb's D gene call, TRBD1, goes unchecked for lack of DNA. CDR3 length: 14 amino acids. CDR1 is DFQATT, CDR2 SNEGSKA, per germline (reference sequence). The CDR3 sequence: CSARDRGGNQPQHF.

The J gene is TRBJ2-7, the V gene TRBV11-2; TCRdb's D call, TRBD1, is unchecked because there is no DNA. The CDR3 has 13 residues. Germline lookup yields CDR1 SGHAT and CDR2 FQNNGV. The CDR3 sequence is CASSLEGAGEQYF.

The chain couples TRBV20-1 to TRBJ2-2; TCRdb outputs TRBD1, but without DNA this stays unchecked. The CDR3 consists of 15 residues. From germline, CDR1 is DFQATT and CDR2 SNEGSKA (reference sequence). The CDR3 sequence: CSATGTDLNTGELFF.

The chain carries TRBV20-1 and TRBJ2-1; as DNA is missing, the TRBD2 call by TCRdb cannot be tested. Per germline, CDR1 DFQATT and CDR2 SNEGSKA (reference sequence). There are 14 residues in the CDR3. The CDR3 spells CSATLEASYNEQFF.

CDR3 region: CASSQDRGGAYNEQFF. The V call is TRBV4-3, the J call TRBJ2-1; TCRdb gives TRBD1 as the D gene, but with no DNA this cannot be confirmed. In germline, CDR1 is LGHNA, CDR2 YSLEER. CDR3 size: 16 residues.

The V gene is TRBV4-3, the J gene TRBJ2-5; TCRdb returns TRBD1, unconfirmable since there is no DNA. The CDR3 totals 16 residues. CDR1 and CDR2 from the germline V gene are LGHNA and YSLEER. The chain's CDR3 is CASSQEGRGQVETQYF.

J is TRBJ2-1 and V is TRBV4-3; TCRdb outputs TRBD2, but without DNA this stays unchecked. The CDR3 is 18 residues long. Germline lookup yields CDR1 LGHNA and CDR2 YSLEER. The CDR3 loop is CASSQQTSARLAGNEQFF.

The genes are TRBV5-1 and TRBJ1-2; the TCRdb D gene call, TRBD1, has no DNA to confirm it. Germline V gene data show CDR1 as SGHRS and CDR2 as YFSETQ. The CDR3 sequence is 14 residues long. This chain's CDR3 is CASSPMGTLYGYTF.

V and J are TRBV7-2 and TRBJ2-3. Germline CDR1 is SGHTA and CDR2 is FQGNSA. CDR3 length equals 14 residues. CDR3 sequence reads: CASSSTTRADTQYF. Full variable domain (remainder filled in from reference TRBV7-2 and TRBJ2-3): GAGVSQSPSNKVTEKGKDVELRCDPISGHTALYWYRQSLGQGLEFLIYFQGNSAPDKSGLPSDRFSAERTGGSVSTLTIQRTQQEDSAVYLCASSSTTRADTQYFGPGTRLTVL.

V and J are TRBV6-1 and TRBJ2-1; the TCRdb D gene call, TRBD1, has no DNA to confirm it. The CDR3 is 13 amino acids. Germline CDR1 reads MNHNS; CDR2 reads SASEGT. The CDR3 protein is CASSPGGVDEQFF.

This rearrangement joins TRBV28 to TRBJ1-2; the TRBD1 assignment by TCRdb is unverifiable without DNA. CDR3 length equals 12 residues. Looked up from germline, CDR1 is MDHEN and CDR2 is SYDVKM. The CDR3 is CASSLISTDRAF.

V usage is TRBV7-6 and J usage is TRBJ2-3; TCRdb lists TRBD1, though no DNA is available to test this call. CDR1 and CDR2 (germline): SGHVS, FNYEAQ. The CDR3 spans 14 residues. This CDR3 reads CASSADSRTDTQYF.